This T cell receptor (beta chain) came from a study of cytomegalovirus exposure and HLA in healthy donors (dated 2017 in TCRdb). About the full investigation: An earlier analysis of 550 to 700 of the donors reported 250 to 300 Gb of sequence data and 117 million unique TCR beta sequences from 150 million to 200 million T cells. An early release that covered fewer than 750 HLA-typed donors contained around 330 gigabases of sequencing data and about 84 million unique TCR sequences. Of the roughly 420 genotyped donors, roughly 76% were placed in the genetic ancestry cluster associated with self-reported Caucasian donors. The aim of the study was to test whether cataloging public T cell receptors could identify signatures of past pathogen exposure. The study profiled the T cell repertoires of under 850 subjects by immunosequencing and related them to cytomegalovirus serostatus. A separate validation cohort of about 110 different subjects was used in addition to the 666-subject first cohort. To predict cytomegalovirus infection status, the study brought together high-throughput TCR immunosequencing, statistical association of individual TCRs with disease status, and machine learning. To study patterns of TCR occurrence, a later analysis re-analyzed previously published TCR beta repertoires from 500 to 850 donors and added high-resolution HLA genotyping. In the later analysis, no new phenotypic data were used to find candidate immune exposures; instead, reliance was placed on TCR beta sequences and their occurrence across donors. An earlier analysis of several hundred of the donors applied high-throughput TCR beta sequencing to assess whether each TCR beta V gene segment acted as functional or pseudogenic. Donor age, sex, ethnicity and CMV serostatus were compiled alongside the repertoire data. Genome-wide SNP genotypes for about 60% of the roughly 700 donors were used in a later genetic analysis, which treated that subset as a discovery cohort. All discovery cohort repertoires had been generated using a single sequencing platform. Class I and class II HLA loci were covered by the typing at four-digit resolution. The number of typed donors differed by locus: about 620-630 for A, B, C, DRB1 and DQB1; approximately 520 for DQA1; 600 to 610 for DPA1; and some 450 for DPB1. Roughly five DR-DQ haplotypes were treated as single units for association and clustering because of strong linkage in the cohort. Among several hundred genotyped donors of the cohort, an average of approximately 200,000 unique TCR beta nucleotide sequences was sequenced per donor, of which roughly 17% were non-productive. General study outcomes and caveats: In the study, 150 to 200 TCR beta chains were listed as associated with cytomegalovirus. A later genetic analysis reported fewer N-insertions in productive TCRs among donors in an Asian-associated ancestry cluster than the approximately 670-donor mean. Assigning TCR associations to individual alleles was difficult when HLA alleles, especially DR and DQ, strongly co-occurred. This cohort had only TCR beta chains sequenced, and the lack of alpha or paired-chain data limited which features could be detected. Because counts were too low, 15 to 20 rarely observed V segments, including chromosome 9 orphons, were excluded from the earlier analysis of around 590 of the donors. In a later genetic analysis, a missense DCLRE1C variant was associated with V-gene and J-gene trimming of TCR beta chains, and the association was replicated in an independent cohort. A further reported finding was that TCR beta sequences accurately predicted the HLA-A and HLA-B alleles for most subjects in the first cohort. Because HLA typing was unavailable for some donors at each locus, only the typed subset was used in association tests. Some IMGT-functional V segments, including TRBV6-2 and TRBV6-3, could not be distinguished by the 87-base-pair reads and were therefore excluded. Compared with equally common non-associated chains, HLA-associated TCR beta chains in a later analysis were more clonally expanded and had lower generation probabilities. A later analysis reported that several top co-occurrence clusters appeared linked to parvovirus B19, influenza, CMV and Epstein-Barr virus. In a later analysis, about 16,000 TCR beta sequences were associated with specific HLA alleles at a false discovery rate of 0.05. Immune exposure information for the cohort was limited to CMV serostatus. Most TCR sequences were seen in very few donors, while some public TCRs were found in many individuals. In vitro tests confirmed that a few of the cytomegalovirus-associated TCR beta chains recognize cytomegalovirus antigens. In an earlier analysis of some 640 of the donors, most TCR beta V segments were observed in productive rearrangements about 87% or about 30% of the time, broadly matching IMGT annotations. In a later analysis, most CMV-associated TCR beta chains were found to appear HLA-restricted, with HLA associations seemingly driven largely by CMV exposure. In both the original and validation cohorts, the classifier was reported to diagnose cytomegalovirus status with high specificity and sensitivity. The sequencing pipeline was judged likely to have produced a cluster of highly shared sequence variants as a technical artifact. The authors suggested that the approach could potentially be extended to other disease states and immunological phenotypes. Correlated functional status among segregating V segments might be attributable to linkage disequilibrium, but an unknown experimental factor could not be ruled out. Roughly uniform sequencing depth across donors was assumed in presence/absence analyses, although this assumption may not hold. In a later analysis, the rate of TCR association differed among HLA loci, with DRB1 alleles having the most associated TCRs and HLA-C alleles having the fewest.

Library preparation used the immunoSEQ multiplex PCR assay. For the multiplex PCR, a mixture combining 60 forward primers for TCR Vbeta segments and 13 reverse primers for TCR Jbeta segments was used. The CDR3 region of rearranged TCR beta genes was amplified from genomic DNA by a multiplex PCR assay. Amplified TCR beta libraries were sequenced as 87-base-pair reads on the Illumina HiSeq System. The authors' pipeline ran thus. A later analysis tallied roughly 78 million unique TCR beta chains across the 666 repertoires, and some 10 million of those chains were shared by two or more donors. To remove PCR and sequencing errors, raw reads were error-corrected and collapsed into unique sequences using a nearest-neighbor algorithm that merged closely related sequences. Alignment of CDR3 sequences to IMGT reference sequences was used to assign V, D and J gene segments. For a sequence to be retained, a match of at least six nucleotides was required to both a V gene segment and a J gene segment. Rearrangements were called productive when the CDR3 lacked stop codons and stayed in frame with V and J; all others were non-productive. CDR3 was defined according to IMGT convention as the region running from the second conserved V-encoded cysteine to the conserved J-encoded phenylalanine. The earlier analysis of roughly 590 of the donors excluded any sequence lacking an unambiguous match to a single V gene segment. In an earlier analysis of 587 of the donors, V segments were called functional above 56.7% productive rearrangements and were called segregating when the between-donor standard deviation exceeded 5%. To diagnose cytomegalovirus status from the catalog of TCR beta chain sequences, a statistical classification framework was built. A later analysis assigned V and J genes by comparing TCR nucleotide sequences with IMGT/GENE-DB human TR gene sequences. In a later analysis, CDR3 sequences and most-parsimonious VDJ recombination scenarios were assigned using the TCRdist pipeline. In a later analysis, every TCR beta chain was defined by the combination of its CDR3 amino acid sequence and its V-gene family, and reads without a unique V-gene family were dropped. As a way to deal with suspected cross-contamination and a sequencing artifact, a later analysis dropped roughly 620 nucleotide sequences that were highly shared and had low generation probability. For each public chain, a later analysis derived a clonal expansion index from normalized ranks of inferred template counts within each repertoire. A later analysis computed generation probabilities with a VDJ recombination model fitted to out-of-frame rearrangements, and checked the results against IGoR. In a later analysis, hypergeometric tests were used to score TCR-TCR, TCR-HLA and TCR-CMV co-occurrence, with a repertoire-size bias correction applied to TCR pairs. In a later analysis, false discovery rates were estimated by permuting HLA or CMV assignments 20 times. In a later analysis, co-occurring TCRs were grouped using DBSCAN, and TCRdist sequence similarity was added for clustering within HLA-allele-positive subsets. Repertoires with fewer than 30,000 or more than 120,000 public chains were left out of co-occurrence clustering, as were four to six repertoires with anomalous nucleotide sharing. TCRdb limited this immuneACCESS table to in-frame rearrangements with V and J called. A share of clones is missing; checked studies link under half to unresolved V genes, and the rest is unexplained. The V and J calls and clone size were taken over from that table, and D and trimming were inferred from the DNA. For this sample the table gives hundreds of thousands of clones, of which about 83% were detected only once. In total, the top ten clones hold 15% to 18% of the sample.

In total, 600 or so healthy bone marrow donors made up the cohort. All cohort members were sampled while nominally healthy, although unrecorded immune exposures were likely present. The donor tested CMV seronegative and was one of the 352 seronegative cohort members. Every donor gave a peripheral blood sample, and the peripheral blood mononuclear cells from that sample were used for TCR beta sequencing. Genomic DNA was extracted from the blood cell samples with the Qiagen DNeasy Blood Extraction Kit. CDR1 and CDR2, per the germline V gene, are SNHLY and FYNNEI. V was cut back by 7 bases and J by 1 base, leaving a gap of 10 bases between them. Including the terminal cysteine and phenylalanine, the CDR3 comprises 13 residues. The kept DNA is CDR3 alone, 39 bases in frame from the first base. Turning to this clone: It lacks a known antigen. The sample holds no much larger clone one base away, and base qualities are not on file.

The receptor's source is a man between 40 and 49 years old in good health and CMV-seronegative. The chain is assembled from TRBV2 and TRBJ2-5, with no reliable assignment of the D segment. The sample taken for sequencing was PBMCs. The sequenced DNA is TGTGCCAGCAACGAGAGATCCCAAGAGACCCAGTACTTC. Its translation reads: CASNERSQETQYF.